This T cell receptor (beta chain) was recorded in a study of blood T cell repertoires in COVID-19. Turning to the study itself: Acute and convalescent COVID-19 specimens originated in the United States, Italy and Spain.

CDR3 size: 12 residues. The germline V gene encodes CDR1 WSHSY and CDR2 SAAADI. V lost 4 bases, J lost 1 base, and 4 bases lay in between. In the authors' workflow: From reference gene primer amplification, estimates of nucleated cell counts were derived. Libraries were prepared by immunoSEQ multiplex PCR; TCRdb keeps only in-frame clonotypes and omits some of them. Clone size and the V and J calls come from that table; the DNA yielded D and trimming. The sample contains roughly 54,000 clones, roughly 84% of which appear only once. This TCR was sampled from a middle-aged man with acute or convalescent COVID-19. This chain links TRBV10-2 with TRBJ1-1; no definite D call. The sequenced sample was peripheral blood. CDR3 DNA sequence: TGCGCCAGCAGTGCGGGGAACACTGAAGCTTTCTTT. It is translated as CASSAGNTEAFF.